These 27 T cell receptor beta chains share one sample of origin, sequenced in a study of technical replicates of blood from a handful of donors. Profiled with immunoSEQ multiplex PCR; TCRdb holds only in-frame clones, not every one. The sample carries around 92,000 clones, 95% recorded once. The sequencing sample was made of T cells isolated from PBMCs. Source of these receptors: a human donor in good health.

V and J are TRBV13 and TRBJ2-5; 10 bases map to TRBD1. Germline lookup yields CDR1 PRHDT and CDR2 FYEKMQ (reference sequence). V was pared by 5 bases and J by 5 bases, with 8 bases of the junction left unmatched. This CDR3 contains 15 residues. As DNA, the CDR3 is TGTGCCAGCAGCCCCCGGGACAGGGGTACGGAGACCCAGTACTTC. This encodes CASSPRDRGTETQYF.

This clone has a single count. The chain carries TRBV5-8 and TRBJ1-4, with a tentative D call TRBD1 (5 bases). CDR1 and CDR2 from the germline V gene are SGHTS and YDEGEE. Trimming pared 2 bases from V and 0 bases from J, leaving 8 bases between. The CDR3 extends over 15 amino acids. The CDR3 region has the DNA TGTGCCAGCAGCTTCGACAGCACAACTAATGAAAAACTGTTTTTT. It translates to CASSFDSTTNEKLFF.

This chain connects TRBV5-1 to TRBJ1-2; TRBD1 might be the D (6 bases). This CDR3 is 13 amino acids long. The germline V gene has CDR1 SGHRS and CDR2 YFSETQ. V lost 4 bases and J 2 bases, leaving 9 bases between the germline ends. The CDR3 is CASSATGNYGYTF. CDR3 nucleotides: TGCGCCAGCAGCGCGACAGGAAACTATGGCTACACCTTC.

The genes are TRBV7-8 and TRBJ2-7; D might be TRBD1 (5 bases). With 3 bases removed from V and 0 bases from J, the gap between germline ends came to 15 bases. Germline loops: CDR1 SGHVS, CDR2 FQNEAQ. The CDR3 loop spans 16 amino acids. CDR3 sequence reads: CASSFMGPESSYEQYF. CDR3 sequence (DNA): TGTGCCAGCAGCTTCATGGGGCCCGAGTCCTCCTACGAGCAGTACTTC.

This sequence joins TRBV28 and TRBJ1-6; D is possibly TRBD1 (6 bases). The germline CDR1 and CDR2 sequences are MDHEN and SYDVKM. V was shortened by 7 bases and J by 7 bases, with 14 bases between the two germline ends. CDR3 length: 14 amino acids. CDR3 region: CASTPGHSNSPLHF. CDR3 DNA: TGTGCCAGCACTCCGGGACATTCAAATTCACCCCTCCACTTT.

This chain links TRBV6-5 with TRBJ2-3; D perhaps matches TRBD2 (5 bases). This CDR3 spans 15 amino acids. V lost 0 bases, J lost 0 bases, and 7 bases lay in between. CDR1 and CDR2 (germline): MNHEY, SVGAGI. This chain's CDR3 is CASSYSGVSTDTQYF. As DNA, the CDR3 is TGTGCCAGCAGTTACTCCGGGGTGAGCACAGATACGCAGTATTTT.

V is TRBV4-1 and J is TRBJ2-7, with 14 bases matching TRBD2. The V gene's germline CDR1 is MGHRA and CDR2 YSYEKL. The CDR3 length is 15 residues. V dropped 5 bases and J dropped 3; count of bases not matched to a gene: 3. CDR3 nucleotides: TGCGCCAGCAGCTTCGGGACTAGCGGGAGCTACGAGCAGTACTTC. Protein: CASSFGTSGSYEQYF.

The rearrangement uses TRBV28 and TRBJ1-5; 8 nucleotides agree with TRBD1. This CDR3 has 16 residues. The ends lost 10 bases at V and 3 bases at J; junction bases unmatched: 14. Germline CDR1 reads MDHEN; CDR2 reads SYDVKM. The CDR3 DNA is TGTGCCACCTACACCGCCGGGACAGGATTCAATCAGCCCCAGCATTTT. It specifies CATYTAGTGFNQPQHF.

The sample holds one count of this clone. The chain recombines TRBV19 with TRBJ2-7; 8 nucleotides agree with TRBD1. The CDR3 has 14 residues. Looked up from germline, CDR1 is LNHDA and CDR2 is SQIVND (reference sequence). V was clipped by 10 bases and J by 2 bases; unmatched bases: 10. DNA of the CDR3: TGTGCCACTAAAATTGGACAGGGAACCTACGAGCAGTACTTC. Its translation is CATKIGQGTYEQYF.

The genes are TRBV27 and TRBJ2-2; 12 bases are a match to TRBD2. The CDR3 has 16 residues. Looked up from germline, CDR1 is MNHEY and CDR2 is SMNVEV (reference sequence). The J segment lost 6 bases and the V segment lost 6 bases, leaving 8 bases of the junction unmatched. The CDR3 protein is CASSWLTSGGPGELFF. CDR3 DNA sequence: TGTGCCAGCAGCTGGCTGACTAGCGGGGGCCCCGGGGAGCTGTTTTTT.

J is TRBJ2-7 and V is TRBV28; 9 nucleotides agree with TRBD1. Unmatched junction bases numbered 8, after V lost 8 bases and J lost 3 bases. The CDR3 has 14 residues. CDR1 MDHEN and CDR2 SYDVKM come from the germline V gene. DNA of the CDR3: TGTGCCAGCCAGTTACCGGGACAGGGCTACGAGCAGTACTTC. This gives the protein CASQLPGQGYEQYF.

This CDR3 reads CASSNAGQASSYNEQFF. DNA of the CDR3: TGTGCCAGCAGCAATGCAGGACAGGCGAGCTCCTACAATGAGCAGTTCTTC. The J gene is TRBJ2-1, the V gene TRBV28, with 7 nucleotides matching TRBD1. The CDR3 extends over 17 amino acids. V lost 6 bases, J lost 0 bases, and 11 bases stayed unmatched. CDR1 and CDR2 (germline): MDHEN, SYDVKM. Combining the CDR3 with reference TRBV28 and TRBJ2-1 gives the whole variable domain DVKVTQSSRYLVKRTGEKVFLECVQDMDHENMFWYRQDPGLGLRLIYFSYDVKMKEKGDIPEGYSVSREKKERFSLILESASTNQTSMYLCASSNAGQASSYNEQFFGPGTRLTVL.

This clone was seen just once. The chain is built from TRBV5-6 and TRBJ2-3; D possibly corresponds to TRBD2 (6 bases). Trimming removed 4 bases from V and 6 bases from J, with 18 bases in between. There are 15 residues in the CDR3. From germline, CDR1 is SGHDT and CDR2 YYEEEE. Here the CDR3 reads CASSEWGGGRDTQYF. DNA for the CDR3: TGTGCCAGCAGCGAGTGGGGAGGAGGAAGGGATACGCAGTATTTT.

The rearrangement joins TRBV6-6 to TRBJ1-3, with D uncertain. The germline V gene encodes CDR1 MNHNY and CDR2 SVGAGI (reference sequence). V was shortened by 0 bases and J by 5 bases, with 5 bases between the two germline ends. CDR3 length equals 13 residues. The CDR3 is CASSYSQRNTIYF. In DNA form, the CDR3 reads TGTGCCAGCAGTTACTCGCAGAGAAACACCATATATTTT.

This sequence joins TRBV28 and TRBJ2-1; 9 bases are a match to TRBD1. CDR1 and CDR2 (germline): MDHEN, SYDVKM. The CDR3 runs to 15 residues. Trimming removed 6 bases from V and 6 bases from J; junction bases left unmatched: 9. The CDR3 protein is CASRTPGTGSNEQFF. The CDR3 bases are TGTGCCAGCAGAACCCCCGGGACAGGGTCCAATGAGCAGTTCTTC.

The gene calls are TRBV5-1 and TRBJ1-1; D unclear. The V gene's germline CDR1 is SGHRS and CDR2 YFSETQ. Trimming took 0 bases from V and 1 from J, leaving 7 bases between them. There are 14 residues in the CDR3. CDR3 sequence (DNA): TGCGCCAGCAGCTTGGTGACGGGGAACACTGAAGCTTTCTTT. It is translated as CASSLVTGNTEAFF.

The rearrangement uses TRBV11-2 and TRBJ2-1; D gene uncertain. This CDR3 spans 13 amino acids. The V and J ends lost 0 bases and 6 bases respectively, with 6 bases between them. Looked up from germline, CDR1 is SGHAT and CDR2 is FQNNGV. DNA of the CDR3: TGTGCCAGCAGCTTAGAACGGTTCAATGAGCAGTTCTTC. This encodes CASSLERFNEQFF.

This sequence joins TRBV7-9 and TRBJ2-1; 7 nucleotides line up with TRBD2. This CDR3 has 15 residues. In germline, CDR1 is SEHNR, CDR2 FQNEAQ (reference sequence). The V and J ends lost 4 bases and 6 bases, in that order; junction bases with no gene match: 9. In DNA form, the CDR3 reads TGTGCCAGCAGCTCCCAGCGGGGCCGGGCCAATGAGCAGTTCTTC. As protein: CASSSQRGRANEQFF. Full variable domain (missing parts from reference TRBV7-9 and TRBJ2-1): DTGVSQNPRHKITKRGQNVTFRCDPISEHNRLYWYRQTLGQGPEFLTYFQNEAQLEKSRLLSDRFSAERPKGSFSTLEIQRTEQGDSAMYLCASSSQRGRANEQFFGPGTRLTVL.

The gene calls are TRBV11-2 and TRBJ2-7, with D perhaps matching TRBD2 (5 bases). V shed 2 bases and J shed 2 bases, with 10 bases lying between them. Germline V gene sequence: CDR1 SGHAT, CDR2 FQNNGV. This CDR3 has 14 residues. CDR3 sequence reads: CASSLPSRPYEQYF. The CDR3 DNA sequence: TGTGCCAGCAGCTTACCTAGCCGACCCTACGAGCAGTACTTC.

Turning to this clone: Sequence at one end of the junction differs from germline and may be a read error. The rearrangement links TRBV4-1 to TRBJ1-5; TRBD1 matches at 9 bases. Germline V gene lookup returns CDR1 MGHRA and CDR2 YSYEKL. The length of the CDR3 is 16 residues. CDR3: CASSQDPGQGKQPQHF. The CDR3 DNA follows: TGCGCCAGCAGCCAAGACCCGGGACAGGGCAAACAGCCCCAGCATTTT.

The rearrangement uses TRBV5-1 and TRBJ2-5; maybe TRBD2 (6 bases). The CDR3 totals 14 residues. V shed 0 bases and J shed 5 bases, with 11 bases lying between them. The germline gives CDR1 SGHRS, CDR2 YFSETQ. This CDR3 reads CASSLGTTRETQYF. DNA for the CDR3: TGCGCCAGCAGCTTGGGGACTACAAGGGAGACCCAGTACTTC.

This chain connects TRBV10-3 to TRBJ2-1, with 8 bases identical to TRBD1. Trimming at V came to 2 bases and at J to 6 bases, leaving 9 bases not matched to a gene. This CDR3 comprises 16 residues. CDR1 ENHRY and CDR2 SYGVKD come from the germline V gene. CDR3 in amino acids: CAISEGQGVQLNEQFF. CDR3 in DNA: TGTGCCATCAGTGAGGGACAGGGAGTACAACTCAATGAGCAGTTCTTC.

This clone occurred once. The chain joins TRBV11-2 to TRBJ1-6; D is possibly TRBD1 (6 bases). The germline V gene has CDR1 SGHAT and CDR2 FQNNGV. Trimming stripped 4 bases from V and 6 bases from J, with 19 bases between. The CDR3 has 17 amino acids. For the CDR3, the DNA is TGTGCCAGCAGCTCGGGGCTAAGGGGGGGGCCTAATTCACCCCTCCACTTT. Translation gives CASSSGLRGGPNSPLHF. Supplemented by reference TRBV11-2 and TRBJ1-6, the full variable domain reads EAGVAQSPRYKIIEKRQSVAFWCNPISGHATLYWYQQILGQGPKLLIQFQNNGVVDDSQLPKDRFSAERLKGVDSTLKIQPAKLEDSAVYLCASSSGLRGGPNSPLHFGNGTRLTVT.

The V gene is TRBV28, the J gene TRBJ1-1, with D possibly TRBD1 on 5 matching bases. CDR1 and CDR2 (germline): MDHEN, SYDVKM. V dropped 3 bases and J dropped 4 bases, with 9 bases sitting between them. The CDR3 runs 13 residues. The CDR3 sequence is CASSFQGGTEAFF. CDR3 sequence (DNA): TGTGCCAGCAGTTTCCAGGGAGGCACTGAAGCTTTCTTT.

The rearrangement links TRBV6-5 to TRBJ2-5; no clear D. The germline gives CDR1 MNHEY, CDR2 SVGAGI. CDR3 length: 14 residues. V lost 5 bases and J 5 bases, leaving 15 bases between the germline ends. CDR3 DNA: TGTGCCAGCAGTCTAAACCCTGCGGCGGAGACCCAGTACTTC. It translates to CASSLNPAAETQYF.

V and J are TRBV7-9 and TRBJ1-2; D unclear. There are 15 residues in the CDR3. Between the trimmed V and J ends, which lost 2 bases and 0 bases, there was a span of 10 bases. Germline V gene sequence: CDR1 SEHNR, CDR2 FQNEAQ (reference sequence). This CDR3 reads CASSLTGKANYGYTF. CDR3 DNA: TGTGCCAGCAGCTTAACGGGGAAGGCTAACTATGGCTACACCTTC. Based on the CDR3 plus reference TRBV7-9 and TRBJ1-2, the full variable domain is DTGVSQNPRHKITKRGQNVTFRCDPISEHNRLYWYRQTLGQGPEFLTYFQNEAQLEKSRLLSDRFSAERPKGSFSTLEIQRTEQGDSAMYLCASSLTGKANYGYTFGSGTRLTVV.

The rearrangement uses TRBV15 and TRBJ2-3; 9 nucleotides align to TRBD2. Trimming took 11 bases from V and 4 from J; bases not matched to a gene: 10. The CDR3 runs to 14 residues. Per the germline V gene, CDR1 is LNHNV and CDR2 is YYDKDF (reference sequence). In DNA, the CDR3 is TGTGCCGTAGCCGGGACTAGCTTCCCAGATACGCAGTATTTT. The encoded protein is CAVAGTSFPDTQYF.